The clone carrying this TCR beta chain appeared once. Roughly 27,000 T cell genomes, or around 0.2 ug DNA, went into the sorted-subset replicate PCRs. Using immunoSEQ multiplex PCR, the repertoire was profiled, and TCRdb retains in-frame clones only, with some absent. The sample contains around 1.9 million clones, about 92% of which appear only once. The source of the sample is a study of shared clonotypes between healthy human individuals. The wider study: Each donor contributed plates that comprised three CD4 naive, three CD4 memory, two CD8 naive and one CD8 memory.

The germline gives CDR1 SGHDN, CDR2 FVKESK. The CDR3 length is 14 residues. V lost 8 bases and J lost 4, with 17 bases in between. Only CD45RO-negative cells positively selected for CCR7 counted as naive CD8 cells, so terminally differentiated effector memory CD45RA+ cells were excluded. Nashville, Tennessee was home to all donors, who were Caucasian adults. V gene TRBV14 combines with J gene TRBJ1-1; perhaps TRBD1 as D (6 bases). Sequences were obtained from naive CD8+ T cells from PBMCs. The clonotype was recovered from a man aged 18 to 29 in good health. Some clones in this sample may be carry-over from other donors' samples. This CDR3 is CASAEGGRGTEAFF. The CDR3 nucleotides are TGTGCCAGCGCCGAGGGGGGTAGGGGCACTGAAGCTTTCTTT.